This T cell receptor beta chain is from a study of blood T cell repertoires in COVID-19. This clone was counted a few times. Authors' processing steps: Reference gene primer amplification yielded estimated nucleated cell counts. Profiled with immunoSEQ multiplex PCR; TCRdb holds only in-frame clones, not every one. V, J and clone size reflect that table, while D and trimming were determined from the DNA. The data show around 93,000 clones, roughly 80% seen once. Trimming cost V 1 base and J 7 bases, with 13 bases left between them. This CDR3 spans 14 amino acids. Germline CDR1 LGHDT, CDR2 YNNKEL (reference sequence).

Sequenced material: peripheral blood. J is TRBJ1-2 and V is TRBV3-1 (or the pseudogene TRBV3-2); maybe TRBD1 (6 bases). The clonotype comes from a man aged 80 or over with acute or convalescent COVID-19. DNA of the CDR3: TGTGCCAGCAGCCAAGGACGGACAGTCGGTGGCTACACCTTC. Residues: CASSQGRTVGGYTF.